The 11 T cell receptor beta chains below come from one sample, sequenced in a study of spatial heterogeneity in lung cancer. Time point in this sample: sample taken at primary tumor resection. Whole RNA, which was extracted from tumor, nontumor lung tissue or frozen PBMC, was sequenced without any cell sorting. In TCRdb, the 5' RACE reads were re-called with MiXCR into one record per CDR3 protein. This sample has just over 25,000 distinct CDR3 sequences; around 13% occur once, and the top ten carry roughly 24%. The specimen was PBMCs, collected at surgery. These receptors were taken from a female donor with early-stage non-small cell lung cancer.

This clonotype showed up just a few times. The chain links TRBV29-1 to TRBJ2-1, with 14 bases lining up with TRBD2. Germline-derived CDR1 and CDR2 are SQVTM and ANQGSEA. The CDR3 runs 13 residues. The CDR3 loop is CGYGTSGSREQFF. DNA of the CDR3: TGCGGGTACGGGACTAGCGGGAGCAGAGAGCAGTTCTTC.

This clonotype was detected a few times. J is TRBJ1-1 and V is TRBV20-1; no reliable D call. The CDR3 length is 13 residues. Trimming cost V 3 bases and J 0 bases, with 8 bases left between them. The germline gives CDR1 DFQATT, CDR2 SNEGSKA (reference sequence). The CDR3 region has the DNA TGCAGTGCTAGTACAGCCTTGAACACTGAAGCTTTCTTT. Its protein product is CSASTALNTEAFF.

By sample fraction, this clonotype is medium-sized. The chain is built from TRBV7-9 and TRBJ2-7; 9 bases are a match to TRBD1. The CDR3 is 13 residues long. Per germline, CDR1 SEHNR and CDR2 FQNEAQ (reference sequence). V trimming: 5 bases; J trimming: 4 bases; junction bases outside the gene matches: 3. CDR3 coding DNA: TGTGCCAGCAGCCCGGGACAGGGTTACGAGCAGTACTTC. It is translated as CASSPGQGYEQYF. Filled out from reference TRBV7-9 and TRBJ2-7, the complete variable domain reads DTGVSQNPRHKITKRGQNVTFRCDPISEHNRLYWYRQTLGQGPEFLTYFQNEAQLEKSRLLSDRFSAERPKGSFSTLEIQRTEQGDSAMYLCASSPGQGYEQYFGPGTRLTVT.

This clonotype has a count of ten or more. The J gene is TRBJ2-7, the V gene TRBV20-1, with 12 bases identical to TRBD1. CDR3 size: 11 residues. In germline, CDR1 is DFQATT, CDR2 SNEGSKA (reference sequence). The DNA for the CDR3 is TGCAGGGGGACAGGGGGCTCCGAGCAGTACTTC. It yields the protein CRGTGGSEQYF.

This clonotype was found many times. This chain joins TRBV11-2 and TRBJ1-1; 10 positions agree with TRBD1. CDR3 size: 14 residues. The V gene end was trimmed by 5 bases and the J gene end by 5 bases; junction bases not matched to a gene: 5. Per the germline V gene, CDR1 is SGHAT and CDR2 is FQNNGV. In DNA, the CDR3 is TGTGCCAGCAGCCCGAGGACAGGGGGAACTGAAGCTTTCTTT. Its translation is CASSPRTGGTEAFF.

This clonotype was found many times. This sequence joins TRBV14 and TRBJ1-3; no firm D call. The germline gives CDR1 SGHDN, CDR2 FVKESK. V shed 6 bases and J shed 0 bases, with 6 bases lying between them. This CDR3 has 13 residues. The CDR3 sequence: CASSLSSGNTIYF. The CDR3 bases are TGTGCCAGCAGTCTTAGCTCTGGAAACACCATATATTTT. Supplemented by reference TRBV14 and TRBJ1-3, the full variable domain reads EAGVTQFPSHSVIEKGQTVTLRCDPISGHDNLYWYRRVMGKEIKFLLHFVKESKQDESGMPNNRFLAERTGGTYSTLKVQPAELEDSGVYFCASSLSSGNTIYFGEGSWLTVV.

Remarks on this clonotype: This may be a read error: a much more frequent sequence differs by one nucleotide. The V call is TRBV5-1, the J call TRBJ2-3; a possible D gene is TRBD1 (6 bases). Looked up from germline, CDR1 is SGHRS and CDR2 is YFSETQ. This CDR3 has 12 residues. Here the CDR3 reads CASSADRDTHYF. In DNA, the CDR3 is TGCGCCAGCAGCGCGGACAGAGATACGCATTATTTT.

This clonotype was detected many times. The CDR3 DNA sequence: TGCAGTGCTAGAGACCAGGGGGCGGACACTGAAGCTTTCTTT. Amino acid sequence: CSARDQGADTEAFF. This sequence joins TRBV20-1 and TRBJ1-1, with 8 bases matching TRBD1. Germline V gives CDR1 DFQATT, CDR2 SNEGSKA (reference sequence). The CDR3 is made up of 14 amino acids. The junction had 3 bases not matched to a gene; V was cut back by 0 bases and J by 3 bases.

This clonotype showed up many times. The J gene is TRBJ1-1, the V gene TRBV6-2 or TRBV6-3, with D unresolved. This CDR3 has 14 residues. Germline CDR1 is MNHEY and CDR2 is SVGEGT. With 7 bases removed from V and 0 bases from J, the gap between germline ends came to 12 bases. For the CDR3, the DNA is TGTGCCAGCACCCCACCGCTCATGAACACTGAAGCTTTCTTT. Amino acids: CASTPPLMNTEAFF.

In its sample, this clonotype was seen many times. CDR3 sequence (DNA): TGTGCCAGCAGCCTAATCCCCGGGACAGGGAGCGGGAATGAGCAGTTCTTC. Protein: CASSLIPGTGSGNEQFF. V is TRBV4-2 and J is TRBJ2-1, with 9 bases aligning to TRBD1. Trimming at V came to 4 bases and at J to 7 bases, leaving 14 bases not matched to a gene. The CDR3 loop spans 17 amino acids. Germline V lookup: CDR1 LGHNA, CDR2 YNFKEQ.

This clonotype was seen at least ten times. The CDR3 protein is CATIGVGETQYF. The DNA of the CDR3 is TGTGCCACTATCGGGGTGGGAGAGACCCAGTACTTC. The V call is TRBV10-3, the J call TRBJ2-5, with a weak D call TRBD2 (5 bases). The ends were cut back, 10 bases at V and 4 bases at J, with 13 bases in the middle. This CDR3 is 12 amino acids long. From germline, CDR1 is ENHRY and CDR2 SYGVKD.